The 3 T cell receptor beta chains given below trace back to one sample, sequenced in a study of blood T cell repertoires in COVID-19. Using immunoSEQ multiplex PCR, the repertoire was profiled, and TCRdb retains in-frame clones only, with some absent. The sample yields tens of thousands of clones, 70% to 90% seen once. The sequenced material came from peripheral blood. These receptors were collected from a human donor in a cohort sampled during active COVID-19.

The V call is TRBV7-3, the J call TRBJ2-3; no reliable D call. The CDR3 runs 13 residues. Germline lookup yields CDR1 SGHTA and CDR2 FQGTGA. Trimming left V 3 bases short and J 6 bases short, with 10 bases between. The CDR3 here is CASSLGPLDTQYF. Written as DNA, the CDR3 is TGTGCCAGCAGCTTGGGCCCCCTGGATACGCAGTATTTT.

The chain joins TRBV6-5 to TRBJ2-7, with D possibly TRBD1 on 5 matching bases. Germline lookup yields CDR1 MNHEY and CDR2 SVGAGI. Trimming pared 8 bases from V and 3 bases from J, leaving 14 bases between. The CDR3 length is 13 residues. CDR3 protein: CASGAETIYEQYF. CDR3 sequence (DNA): TGTGCCAGCGGGGCCGAGACGATCTACGAGCAGTACTTC.

This clone was seen a few times. V usage is TRBV2 and J usage is TRBJ1-6, with a possible D match to TRBD1 (6 bases). The V end was cut by 7 bases, the J end by 0 bases, with 16 bases between. This CDR3 has 17 amino acids. Germline V gives CDR1 SNHLY, CDR2 FYNNEI. CDR3: CASIAGVGSSYNSPLHF. Here the CDR3 DNA reads TGTGCCAGCATAGCAGGGGTTGGGAGCTCCTATAATTCACCCCTCCACTTT.